The 18 T cell receptor beta chains reported below all come from one sample, sequenced in a study of T cell repertoires in cytomegalovirus infection (dated by TCRdb to between 2018 and 2020). The listed sequencing device is Illumina HiSeq 1500. TCRdb itself trimmed the public reads at Q25 with fastp, ran MiXCR and retained productive beta chains. Merged by CDR3 protein, the rows form single entries marked with the most common genes and DNA. For this sample the table gives under 200,000 distinct CDR3 sequences, of which approximately 9.7% were detected only once. The ten largest clones capture approximately 4.2% of the sample. The sample comprised PBMCs. These receptors all stem from a human donor in good health (CMV status not recorded). Some clones in this sample may be carry-over from other donors' samples.

In its sample, this clonotype was seen once. This chain uses TRBV10-3 with TRBJ2-1, with D uncertain. CDR1 is ENHRY, CDR2 SYGVKD, per germline. V lost 0 bases to trimming and J lost 11 bases, with 5 bases between them. The CDR3 loop spans 11 amino acids. The CDR3 nucleotides are TGTGCCATCAGTGAGTCGGGGAAGCAGTTCTTC. It specifies CAISESGKQFF.

In this sample, this clonotype turned up many times. The chain carries TRBV5-1 and TRBJ2-1, with 13 bases aligning to TRBD2. Germline CDR1 and CDR2: SGHRS and YFSETQ. With 4 bases clipped from V and 7 bases from J, the junction kept 5 bases outside the gene matches. The CDR3 sequence is 15 residues long. This chain's CDR3 is CASSRTSGSGNEQFF. CDR3 DNA sequence: TGCGCCAGCAGCCGGACTAGCGGGAGTGGGAATGAGCAGTTCTTC.

This clonotype was observed many times. This sequence joins TRBV7-9 and TRBJ1-1; 9 positions agree with TRBD1. The CDR3 has 17 residues. From germline, CDR1 is SEHNR and CDR2 FQNEAQ (reference sequence). V dropped 5 bases and J dropped 1; count of bases not matched to a gene: 11. Here the CDR3 reads CASSAKQGALGNTEAFF. The CDR3 DNA follows: TGTGCCAGCAGCGCGAAACAGGGGGCGCTTGGGAACACTGAAGCTTTCTTT.

This clonotype was detected a few times. The rearrangement links TRBV30 to TRBJ1-1; a weak D match, TRBD1 (6 bases). V lost 4 bases and J lost 7, with 16 bases in between. Germline V gene lookup returns CDR1 GTSNPN and CDR2 SVGIG (reference sequence). CDR3 length: 13 residues. CDR3 sequence reads: CAWTFKRGGEAFF. CDR3 nucleotides: TGTGCCTGGACTTTTAAAAGGGGGGGTGAAGCTTTCTTT.

This clonotype appeared many times. The chain employs TRBV5-1 and TRBJ2-7; TRBD1 matches 8 bases. After removal of 5 bases from V and 7 bases from J, the junction contained 11 bases not matched to a gene. The CDR3 covers 14 residues. The germline CDR1 and CDR2 sequences are SGHRS and YFSETQ. CDR3 sequence (DNA): TGCGCCAGCAGTTCCGTCGGACAGGGCGGGGAGCAGTACTTC. Translating it yields CASSSVGQGGEQYF.

This clonotype was seen many times. This chain joins TRBV28 and TRBJ1-3, with D tentatively TRBD1 (5 bases). Germline assignment: CDR1 MDHEN and CDR2 SYDVKM. The CDR3 is 17 residues long. The V and J ends lost 6 bases and 0 bases respectively, with 18 bases between them. The CDR3: CASRDPGRTNSGNTIYF. In DNA, the CDR3 is TGTGCCAGCAGAGATCCGGGACGCACGAACTCTGGAAACACCATATATTTT.

This clonotype was detected only a few times. The chain links TRBV19 to TRBJ1-2; 7 bases line up with TRBD1. The CDR3 consists of 17 residues. Germline lookup yields CDR1 LNHDA and CDR2 SQIVND (reference sequence). Trimming took 0 bases from V and 0 from J; bases not matched to a gene: 7. The CDR3 sequence: CASSIDQARGTNYGYTF. The CDR3 DNA sequence: TGTGCCAGTAGTATAGATCAAGCCAGGGGGACTAACTATGGCTACACCTTC.

This clonotype was observed at least ten times. The V call is TRBV9, the J call TRBJ1-1; D not certain. Trimming took 0 bases from V and 1 from J, leaving 7 bases between them. The CDR3 totals 14 residues. Germline V lookup: CDR1 SGDLS, CDR2 YYNGEE. The CDR3 nucleotides are TGTGCCAGCAGCGTAGACCCCCAGAACACTGAAGCTTTCTTT. This codes for CASSVDPQNTEAFF.

This clonotype was seen many times. V usage is TRBV2 and J usage is TRBJ1-5; D is unclear. The CDR3 contains 14 residues. The V end was cut by 6 bases, the J end by 3 bases, with 12 bases between. Germline lookup yields CDR1 SNHLY and CDR2 FYNNEI. The CDR3: CASRADISNQPQHF. In nucleotides, the CDR3 is TGTGCCAGCAGGGCTGACATTTCCAATCAGCCCCAGCATTTT. The full variable domain, with the rest looked up from reference TRBV2 and TRBJ1-5, is EPEVTQTPSHQVTQMGQEVILRCVPISNHLYFYWYRQILGQKVEFLVSFYNNEISEKSEIFDDQFSVERPDGSNFTLKIRSTKLEDSAMYFCASRADISNQPQHFGDGTRLSIL.

This clonotype was seen a few times. The chain uses TRBV6-2 or TRBV6-3 and TRBJ2-6; D is undetermined. V lost 5 bases and J lost 1, with 9 bases in between. Germline V gene data show CDR1 as MNHEY and CDR2 as SVGEGT. The CDR3 runs 15 residues. CDR3: CASSTRGSGANVLTF. The DNA for the CDR3 is TGTGCCAGCAGTACCCGTGGTTCTGGGGCCAACGTCCTGACTTTC.

The sample holds many counts of this clonotype. The V and J genes are TRBV28 and TRBJ1-3; D perhaps matches TRBD1 (5 bases). This CDR3 contains 16 residues. Germline V CDR1 and CDR2: MDHEN, SYDVKM. Trimming left V 8 bases short and J 4 bases short, with 21 bases between. CDR3: CASEDPGQPPGNTIYF. Written as DNA, the CDR3 is TGTGCCAGCGAAGATCCCGGACAACCACCGGGAAACACCATATATTTT.

This chain joins TRBV24-1 and TRBJ2-3; D not resolved. CDR1 and CDR2 (germline): KGHDR, SFDVKD. V gave up 4 bases and J gave up 0 bases, with 10 bases separating them. The CDR3 runs 15 residues. The CDR3 nucleotides read TGTGCCACCAGTGAGAGGACCGGGAGCACAGATACGCAGTATTTT. Translating it yields CATSERTGSTDTQYF.

This clonotype showed up many times. This CDR3 reads CASTNPDWSSYNEQFF. The CDR3 nucleotides read TGTGCCAGCACCAATCCGGACTGGAGCTCCTACAATGAGCAGTTCTTC. The gene calls are TRBV12-3 or TRBV12-4 and TRBJ2-1; weak D call: TRBD2 (5 bases). V shed 7 bases and J shed 0 bases, with 16 bases lying between them. The CDR3 is 16 amino acids.

This clonotype was detected many times. CDR3 sequence: CASSANTGAGGPETQYF. CDR3 sequence (DNA): TGTGCCAGCAGCGCAAATACTGGGGCGGGAGGGCCGGAGACCCAGTACTTC. The V and J genes are TRBV7-2 and TRBJ2-5; TRBD2 matches at 9 bases. J lost 5 bases, V lost 5 bases, and 15 bases had no gene match. The germline V gene has CDR1 SGHTA and CDR2 FQGNSA. CDR3 length: 17 amino acids.

CDR3 amino acids: CSAENRDGNGYTF. The DNA of the CDR3 is TGCAGTGCTGAAAACCGGGACGGTAATGGCTACACCTTC. The chain uses TRBV20-1 and TRBJ1-2, with a tentative D call TRBD1 (5 bases). The CDR3 has 13 residues. Per the germline V gene, CDR1 is DFQATT and CDR2 is SNEGSKA (reference sequence). Trimming stripped 5 bases from V and 6 bases from J, with 16 bases between.

This chain joins TRBV19 and TRBJ1-1, with D possibly being TRBD1 (6 bases). V lost 3 bases to trimming and J lost 0 bases, with 11 bases between them. The germline CDR1 and CDR2 sequences are LNHDA and SQIVND (reference sequence). The CDR3 runs 15 residues. CDR3 sequence (DNA): TGTGCCAGTAGTATTCCGGACAGATTGAACACTGAAGCTTTCTTT. Encoded protein: CASSIPDRLNTEAFF. The variable domain in full, completed from reference TRBV19 and TRBJ1-1, reads DGGITQSPKYLFRKEGQNVTLSCEQNLNHDAMYWYRQDPGQGLRLIYYSQIVNDFQKGDIAEGYSVSREKKESFPLTVTSAQKNPTAFYLCASSIPDRLNTEAFFGQGTRLTVV.

This clonotype was picked up many times. The chain carries TRBV7-2 and TRBJ2-3, with 7 bases lining up with TRBD2. Germline V gives CDR1 SGHTA, CDR2 FQGNSA. V lost 5 bases, J lost 2 bases, and 7 bases stayed unmatched. The CDR3 spans 15 residues. This CDR3 reads CASSRTSLSTDTQYF. CDR3 coding DNA: TGTGCCAGCAGCCGGACTAGTCTTTCCACAGATACGCAGTATTTT.

This clonotype has at least ten counts. The gene calls are TRBV7-2 and TRBJ2-3; D not certain. Per germline, CDR1 SGHTA and CDR2 FQGNSA. Trimming left V 4 bases short and J 6 bases short, with 11 bases between. This CDR3 is built from 13 residues. In DNA form, the CDR3 reads TGTGCCAGCAGCTCGGACCGACTGGATACGCAGTATTTT. Translation gives CASSSDRLDTQYF.